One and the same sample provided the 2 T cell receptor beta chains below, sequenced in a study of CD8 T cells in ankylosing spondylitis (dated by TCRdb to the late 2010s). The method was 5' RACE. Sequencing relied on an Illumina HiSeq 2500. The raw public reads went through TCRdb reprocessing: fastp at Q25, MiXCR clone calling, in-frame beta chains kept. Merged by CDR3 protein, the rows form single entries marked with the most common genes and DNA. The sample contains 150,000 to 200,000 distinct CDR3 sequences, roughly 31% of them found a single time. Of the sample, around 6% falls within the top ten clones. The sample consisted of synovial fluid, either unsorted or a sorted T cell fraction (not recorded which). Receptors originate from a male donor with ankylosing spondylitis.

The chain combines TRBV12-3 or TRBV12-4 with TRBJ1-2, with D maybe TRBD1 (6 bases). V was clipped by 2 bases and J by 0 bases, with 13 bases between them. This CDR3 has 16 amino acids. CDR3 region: CASSLRGRGANYGYTF. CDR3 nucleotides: TGTGCCAGCAGTTTAAGGGGCAGGGGAGCTAACTATGGCTACACCTTC.

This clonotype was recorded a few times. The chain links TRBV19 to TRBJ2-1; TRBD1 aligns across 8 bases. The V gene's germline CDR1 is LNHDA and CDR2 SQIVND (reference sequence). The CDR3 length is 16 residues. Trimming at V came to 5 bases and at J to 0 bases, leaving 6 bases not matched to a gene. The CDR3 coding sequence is TGTGCCAGTAGTGGGACAGGTCTGAGCTCCTACAATGAGCAGTTCTTC. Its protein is CASSGTGLSSYNEQFF.